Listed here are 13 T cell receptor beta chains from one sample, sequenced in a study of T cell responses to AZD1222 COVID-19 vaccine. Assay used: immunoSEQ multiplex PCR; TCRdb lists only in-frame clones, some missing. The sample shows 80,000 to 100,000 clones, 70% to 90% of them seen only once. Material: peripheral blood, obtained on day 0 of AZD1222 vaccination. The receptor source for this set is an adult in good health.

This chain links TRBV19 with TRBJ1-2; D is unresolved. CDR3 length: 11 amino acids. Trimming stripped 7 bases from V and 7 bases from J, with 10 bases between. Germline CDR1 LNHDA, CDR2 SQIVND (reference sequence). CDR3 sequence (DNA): TGTGCCAGTACCCTAGGGAGTGGCTACACCTTC. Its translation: CASTLGSGYTF.

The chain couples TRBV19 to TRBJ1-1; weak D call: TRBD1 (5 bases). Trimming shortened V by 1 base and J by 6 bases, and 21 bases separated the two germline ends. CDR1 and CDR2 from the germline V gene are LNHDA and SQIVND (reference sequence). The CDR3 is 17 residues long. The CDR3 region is CASSIVRGGRASAEAFF. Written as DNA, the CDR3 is TGTGCCAGTAGTATAGTAAGGGGAGGTAGGGCATCGGCTGAAGCTTTCTTT.

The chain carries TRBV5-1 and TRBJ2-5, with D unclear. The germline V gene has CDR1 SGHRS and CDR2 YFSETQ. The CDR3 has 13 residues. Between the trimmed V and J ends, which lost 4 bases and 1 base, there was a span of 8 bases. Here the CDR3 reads CASSQASQETQYF. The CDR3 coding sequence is TGCGCCAGCAGCCAGGCCAGCCAAGAGACCCAGTACTTC.

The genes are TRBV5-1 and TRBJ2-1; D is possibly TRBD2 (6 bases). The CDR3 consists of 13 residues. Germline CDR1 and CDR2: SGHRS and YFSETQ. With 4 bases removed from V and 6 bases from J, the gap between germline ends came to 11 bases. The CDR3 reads CASSQSGVNEQFF. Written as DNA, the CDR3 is TGCGCCAGCAGCCAATCGGGGGTCAATGAGCAGTTCTTC.

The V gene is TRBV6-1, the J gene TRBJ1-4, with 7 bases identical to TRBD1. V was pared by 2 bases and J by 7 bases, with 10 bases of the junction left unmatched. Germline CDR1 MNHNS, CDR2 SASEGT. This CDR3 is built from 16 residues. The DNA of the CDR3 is TGTGCCAGCAGTGAAACCTCCAGGACAGGAGGTGAAAAACTGTTTTTT. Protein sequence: CASSETSRTGGEKLFF.

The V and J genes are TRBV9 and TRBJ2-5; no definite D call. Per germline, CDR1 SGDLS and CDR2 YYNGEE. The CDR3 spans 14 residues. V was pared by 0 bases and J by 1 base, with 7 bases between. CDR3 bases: TGTGCCAGCAGCGTAGGCGTAGCCCAAGAGACCCAGTACTTC. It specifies CASSVGVAQETQYF.

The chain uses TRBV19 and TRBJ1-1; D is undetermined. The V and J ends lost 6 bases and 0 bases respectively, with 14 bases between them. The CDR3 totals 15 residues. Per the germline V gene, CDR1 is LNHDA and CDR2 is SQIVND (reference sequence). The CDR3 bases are TGTGCCAGTAGGGCCTTCGACCCTATGAACACTGAAGCTTTCTTT. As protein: CASRAFDPMNTEAFF. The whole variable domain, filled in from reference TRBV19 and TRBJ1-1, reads DGGITQSPKYLFRKEGQNVTLSCEQNLNHDAMYWYRQDPGQGLRLIYYSQIVNDFQKGDIAEGYSVSREKKESFPLTVTSAQKNPTAFYLCASRAFDPMNTEAFFGQGTRLTVV.

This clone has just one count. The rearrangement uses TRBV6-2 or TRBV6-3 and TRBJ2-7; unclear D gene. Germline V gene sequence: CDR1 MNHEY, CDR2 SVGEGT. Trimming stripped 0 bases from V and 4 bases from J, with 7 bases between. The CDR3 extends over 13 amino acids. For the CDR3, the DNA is TGTGCCAGCAGTTACTCAACTACTTACGAGCAGTACTTC. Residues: CASSYSTTYEQYF.

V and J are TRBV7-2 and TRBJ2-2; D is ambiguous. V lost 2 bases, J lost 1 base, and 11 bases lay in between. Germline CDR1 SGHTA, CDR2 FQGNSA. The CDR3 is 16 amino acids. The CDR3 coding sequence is TGTGCCAGCAGCTTATTGCGTCTCATGAACACCGGGGAGCTGTTTTTT. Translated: CASSLLRLMNTGELFF.

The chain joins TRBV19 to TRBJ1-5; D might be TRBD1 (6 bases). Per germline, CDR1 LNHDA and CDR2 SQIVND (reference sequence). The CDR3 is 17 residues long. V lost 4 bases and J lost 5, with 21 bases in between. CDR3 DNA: TGTGCCAGTAGTACCTATACCCCCGGGACAAATCATCAGCCCCAGCATTTT. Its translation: CASSTYTPGTNHQPQHF.

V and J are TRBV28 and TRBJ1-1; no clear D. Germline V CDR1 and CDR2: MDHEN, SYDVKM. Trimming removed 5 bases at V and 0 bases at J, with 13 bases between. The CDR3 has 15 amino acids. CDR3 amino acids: CASSPNRRLNTEAFF. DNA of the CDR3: TGTGCCAGCAGTCCTAACCGACGGTTGAACACTGAAGCTTTCTTT.

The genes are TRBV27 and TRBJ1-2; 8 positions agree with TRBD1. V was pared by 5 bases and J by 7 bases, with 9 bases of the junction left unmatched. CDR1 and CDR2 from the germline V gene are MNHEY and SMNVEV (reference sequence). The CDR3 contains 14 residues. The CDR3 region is CASSRLGQGSGYTF. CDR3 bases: TGTGCCAGCAGTCGTCTTGGACAGGGATCTGGCTACACCTTC.

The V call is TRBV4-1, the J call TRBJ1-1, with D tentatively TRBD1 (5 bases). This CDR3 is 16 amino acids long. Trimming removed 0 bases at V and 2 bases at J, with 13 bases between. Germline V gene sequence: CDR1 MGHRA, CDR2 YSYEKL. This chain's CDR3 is CASSQEPGRVNTEAFF. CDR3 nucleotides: TGCGCCAGCAGCCAAGAGCCCGGCAGGGTTAACACTGAAGCTTTCTTT.